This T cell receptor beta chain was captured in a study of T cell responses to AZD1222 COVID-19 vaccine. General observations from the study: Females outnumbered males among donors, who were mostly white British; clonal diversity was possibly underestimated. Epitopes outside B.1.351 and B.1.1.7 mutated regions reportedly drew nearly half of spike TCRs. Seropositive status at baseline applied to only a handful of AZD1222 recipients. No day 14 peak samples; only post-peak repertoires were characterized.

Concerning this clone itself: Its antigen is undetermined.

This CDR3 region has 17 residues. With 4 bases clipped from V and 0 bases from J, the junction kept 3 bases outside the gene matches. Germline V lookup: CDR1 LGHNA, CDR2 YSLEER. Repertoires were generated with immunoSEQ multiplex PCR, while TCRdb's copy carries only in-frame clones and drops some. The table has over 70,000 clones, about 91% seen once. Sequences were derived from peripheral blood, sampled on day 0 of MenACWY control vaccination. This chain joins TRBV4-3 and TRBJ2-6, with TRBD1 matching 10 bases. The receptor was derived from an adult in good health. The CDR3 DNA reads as TGCGCCAGCAGCCCGGGACAGGGGACCTCTGGGGCCAACGTCCTGACTTTC. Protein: CASSPGQGTSGANVLTF.